This T cell receptor beta chain was retrieved from a study of blood T cell repertoires in COVID-19 (dated by TCRdb to 2020 to 2021). For the study in its entirety: The collaborator samples originated in the United States, Italy and Spain and spanned the acute and convalescent phases of COVID-19. Deeply sampled blood TCRbeta repertoires from subjects exposed to, actively infected with, or recovered from COVID-19 were included in the dataset. The material from the prospective study consisted of cDNA or gDNA derived from T cells, B-cell-depleted T cells, or PBMCs. The repertoires were released in a freely available public database intended as a resource for research on the immune response to SARS-CoV-2. The sample metadata nearly always contained a de-identified subject ID, COVID-19 status, age in years and sex. Samples came from the ongoing ImmuneRACE study (first 160 participants) plus 1,254 subjects from 6 global collaborators. Where available, HLA class I and class II types were taken from metadata supplied by the sample provider and were not determined by assay-based typing. Here is what the overall study found, with its caveats: The quantity of clinical and demographic metadata differed by source and by participant and was supplied without curation.

V and J lose 0 bases and 2 bases, and a span of 15 bases separates them. In the germline V gene, CDR1 corresponds to SGHRS and CDR2 to YFSETQ. There are 16 amino acids in the CDR3, from cysteine to phenylalanine inclusive. The retained sequence is limited to the CDR3, 48 bases, with the frame set at the first base. TCRbeta CDR3 regions were amplified from genomic DNA using the immunoSEQ Assay, a bias-controlled multiplex PCR. Regarding the original processing steps: Within the assay, amplification of reference gene primers was used to estimate how many nucleated cells each sample contained. To quantify the absolute abundance of each unique TCRbeta CDR3 rearrangement, sequence reads were collapsed and filtered. For each sample, productive Simpson clonality was calculated as the square root of Simpson's diversity index over productive rearrangements. TCRdb holds this immuneACCESS table with in-frame rearrangements only. Some clones are missing; in checked studies, unresolved V genes explain under half, and the rest has no known cause. V and J calls and clone size are copied from that table; D and trimming were computed from the DNA. This sample comprises about 180,000 clones, about 82% of them detected only once. The biggest ten clones account for around 8.6% of the sample.

In the prospective study, participants were roughly 18 to 95 years old, resided in about two dozen geographic areas of the United States, and were enrolled through a virtual design. To assign participants to cohorts, the prospective study relied on clinical history that participants themselves reported in a screening survey and a study questionnaire. Recovered participants in ImmuneRACE Cohort 3 were defined as having two consecutive negative NP/OP PCR tests, clearance from a healthcare professional, or resolution of symptoms. Mobile phlebotomists in the prospective study collected whole blood, serum and a nasopharyngeal or oropharyngeal swab from every participant. Additional blood draws and questionnaires over an approximately 2-month period could optionally be provided by prospective study participants. Blood samples from the prospective study were shipped frozen or at room temperature prior to DNA extraction.

As for this clone: The specificity of this receptor is unknown. Per-base qualities were not stored, and no clone one base away is much larger.

The clonotype comes from a woman aged 25 to 39 who had recovered from COVID-19. The chain joins TRBV5-1 to TRBJ2-7, with the D gene not clear enough to name. Sequencing was done on a sample of PBMCs or T cells enriched from blood (not recorded which). The base sequence is TGCGCCAGCAGCTTGGCCCCCCTAGGATCCACCTACGAGCAGTACTTC. The resulting protein is CASSLAPLGSTYEQYF.